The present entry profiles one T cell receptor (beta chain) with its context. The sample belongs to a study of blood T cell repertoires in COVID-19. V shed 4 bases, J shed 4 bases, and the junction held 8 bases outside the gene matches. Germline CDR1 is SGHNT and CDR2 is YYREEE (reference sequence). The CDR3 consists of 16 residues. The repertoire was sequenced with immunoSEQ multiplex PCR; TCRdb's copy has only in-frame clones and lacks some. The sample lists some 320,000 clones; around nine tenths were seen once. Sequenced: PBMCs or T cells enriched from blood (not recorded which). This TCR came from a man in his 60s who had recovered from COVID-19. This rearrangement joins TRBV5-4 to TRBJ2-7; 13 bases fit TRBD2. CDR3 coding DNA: TGTGCCAGCAGCCCCGGACTAGCGGGAGTTCAATACGAGCAGTACTTC. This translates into CASSPGLAGVQYEQYF. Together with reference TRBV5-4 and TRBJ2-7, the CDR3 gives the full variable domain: ETGVTQSPTHLIKTRGQQVTLRCSSQSGHNTVSWYQQALGQGPQFIFQYYREEENGRGNFPPRFSGLQFPNYSSELNVNALELDDSALYLCASSPGLAGVQYEQYFGPGTRLTVT.